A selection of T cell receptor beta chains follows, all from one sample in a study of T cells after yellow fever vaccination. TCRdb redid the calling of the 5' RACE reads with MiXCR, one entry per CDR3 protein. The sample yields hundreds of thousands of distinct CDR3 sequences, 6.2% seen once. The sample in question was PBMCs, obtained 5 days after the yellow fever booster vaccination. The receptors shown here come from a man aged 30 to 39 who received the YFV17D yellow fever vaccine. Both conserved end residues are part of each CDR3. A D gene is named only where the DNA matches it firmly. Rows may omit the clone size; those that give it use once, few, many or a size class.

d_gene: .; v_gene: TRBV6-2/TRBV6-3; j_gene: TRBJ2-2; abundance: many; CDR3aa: CASTRPGRVAGELFF; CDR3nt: TGTGCCAGCACTAGACCGGGACGAGTGGCCGGGGAGCTGTTTTTT
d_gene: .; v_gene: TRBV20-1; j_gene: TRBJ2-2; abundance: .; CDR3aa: CSARDSSGYNTGELFF; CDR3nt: TGCAGTGCTAGAGATAGTAGCGGATATAACACCGGGGAGCTGTTTTTT
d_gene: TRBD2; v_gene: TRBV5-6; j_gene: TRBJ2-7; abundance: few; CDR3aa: CASSYLAGGRQYF; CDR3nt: TGTGCCAGCAGCTACCTAGCGGGAGGGCGGCAGTACTTC
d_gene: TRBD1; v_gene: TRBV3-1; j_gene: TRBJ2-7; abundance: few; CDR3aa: CASSWLGQSYEQYF; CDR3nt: TGTGCCAGCAGCTGGTTGGGACAGTCGTACGAGCAGTACTTC
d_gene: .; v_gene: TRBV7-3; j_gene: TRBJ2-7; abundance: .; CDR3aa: CASSTAGRTAASYEQYF; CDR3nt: TGTGCCAGCAGCACCGCGGGGAGGACAGCCGCCTCCTACGAGCAGTACTTC
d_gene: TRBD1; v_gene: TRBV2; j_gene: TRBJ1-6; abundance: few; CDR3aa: CASGKQGRNSPLHF; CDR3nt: TGTGCCAGCGGGAAACAGGGGAGGAATTCACCCCTCCACTTT
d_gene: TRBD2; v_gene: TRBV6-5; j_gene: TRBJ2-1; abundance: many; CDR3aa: CASSYWRGYNEQFF; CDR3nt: TGTGCCAGCAGTTACTGGCGGGGGTACAATGAGCAGTTCTTC
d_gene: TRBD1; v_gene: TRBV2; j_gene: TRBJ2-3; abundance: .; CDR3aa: CASRRDREDTQYF; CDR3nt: TGTGCCAGCAGGAGGGACAGGGAAGATACGCAGTATTTT
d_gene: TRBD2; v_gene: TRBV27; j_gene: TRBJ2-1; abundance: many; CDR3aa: CASRPITSGRNEQFF; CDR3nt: TGTGCCAGCAGACCAATTACTAGCGGCCGGAATGAGCAGTTCTTC
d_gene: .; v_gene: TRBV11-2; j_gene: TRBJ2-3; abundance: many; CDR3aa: CASSPQTDTQYF; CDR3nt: TGTGCCAGCTCACCGCAAACAGATACGCAGTATTTT
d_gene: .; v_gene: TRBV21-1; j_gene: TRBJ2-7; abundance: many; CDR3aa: CASSKDVAGRGTYEQYF; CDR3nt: TGTGCCAGCAGCAAAGATGTAGCGGGTCGGGGAACCTACGAGCAGTACTTC
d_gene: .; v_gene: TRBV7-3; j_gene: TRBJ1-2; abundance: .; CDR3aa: CASSLRPGHGYTF; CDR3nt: TGTGCCAGCAGCTTAAGGCCGGGCCATGGCTACACCTTC
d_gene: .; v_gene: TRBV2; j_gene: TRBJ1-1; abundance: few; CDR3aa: CASSTARGITEAFF; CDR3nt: TGTGCCAGCAGCACCGCGAGGGGTATAACTGAAGCTTTCTTT
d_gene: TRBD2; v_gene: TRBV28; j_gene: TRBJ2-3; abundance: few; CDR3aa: CASNMGGAGDATDTQYF; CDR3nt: TGTGCCAGCAACATGGGGGGAGCGGGAGATGCCACAGATACGCAGTATTTT
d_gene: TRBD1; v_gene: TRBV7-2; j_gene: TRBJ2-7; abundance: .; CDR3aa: CASSRRTGGSDYEQYF; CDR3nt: TGTGCCAGCAGCCGAAGGACAGGGGGCTCCGACTACGAGCAGTACTTC
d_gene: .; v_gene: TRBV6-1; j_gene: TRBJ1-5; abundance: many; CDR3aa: CASSAEGNSNQPQHF; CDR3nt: TGTGCCAGCAGTGCTGAGGGGAATAGCAATCAGCCCCAGCATTTT
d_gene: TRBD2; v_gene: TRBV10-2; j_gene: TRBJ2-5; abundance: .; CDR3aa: CASSEDPPGLEEVLYQETQYF; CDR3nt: TGCGCCAGCAGTGAGGACCCCCCGGGACTAGAGGAGGTTTTGTACCAAGAGACCCAGTACTTC
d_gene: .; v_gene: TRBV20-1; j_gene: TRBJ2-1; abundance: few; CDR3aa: CSARVGGTYNEQFF; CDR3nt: TGCAGTGCTAGAGTAGGGGGTACCTACAATGAGCAGTTCTTC
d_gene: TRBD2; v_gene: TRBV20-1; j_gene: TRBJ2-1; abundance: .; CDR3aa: CSARSRLAGVNEQFF; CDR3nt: TGCAGTGCTAGGTCGCGGCTAGCGGGGGTGAATGAGCAGTTCTTC
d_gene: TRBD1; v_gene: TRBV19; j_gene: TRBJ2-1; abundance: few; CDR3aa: CATNRDRAYNEQFF; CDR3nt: TGTGCCACTAACCGGGACAGAGCCTACAATGAGCAGTTCTTC
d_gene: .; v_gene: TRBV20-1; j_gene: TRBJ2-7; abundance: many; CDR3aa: CSAKVVASYEQYF; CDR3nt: TGCAGTGCTAAGGTCGTGGCGTCCTACGAGCAGTACTTC
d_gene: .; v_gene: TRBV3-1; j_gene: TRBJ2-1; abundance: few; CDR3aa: CASSFTGTPYNEQFF; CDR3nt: TGTGCCAGCAGCTTCACCGGGACACCCTACAATGAGCAGTTCTTC
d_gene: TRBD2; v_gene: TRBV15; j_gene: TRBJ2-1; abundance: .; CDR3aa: CATSRRAGGLDEQFF; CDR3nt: TGTGCCACCAGCAGACGAGCGGGAGGGCTGGATGAGCAGTTCTTC
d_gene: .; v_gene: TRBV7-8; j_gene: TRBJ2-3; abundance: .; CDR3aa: CASSPIYGGTDTQYF; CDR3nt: TGTGCCAGCAGCCCCATCTACGGGGGCACAGATACGCAGTATTTT
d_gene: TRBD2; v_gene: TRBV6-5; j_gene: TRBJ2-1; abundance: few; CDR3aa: CASSYSQTSTNEQFF; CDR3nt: TGTGCCAGCAGTTATTCCCAGACTAGCACCAATGAGCAGTTCTTC
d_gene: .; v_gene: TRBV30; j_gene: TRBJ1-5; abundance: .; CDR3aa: CAWSWKDQPQHF; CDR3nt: TGTGCCTGGAGCTGGAAGGATCAGCCCCAGCATTTT
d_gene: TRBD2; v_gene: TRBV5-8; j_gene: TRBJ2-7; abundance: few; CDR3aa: CASSGTTSGIRYEQYF; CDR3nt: TGTGCCAGCAGCGGAACTACTAGCGGGATCCGCTACGAGCAGTACTTC
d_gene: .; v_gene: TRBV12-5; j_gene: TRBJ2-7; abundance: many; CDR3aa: CASGLKQGGGQYF; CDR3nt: TGTGCTAGTGGTTTAAAACAGGGAGGAGGGCAGTACTTC
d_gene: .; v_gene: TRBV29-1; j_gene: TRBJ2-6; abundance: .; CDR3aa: CSVALGSGANVLTF; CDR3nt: TGCAGCGTTGCTTTGGGCTCTGGGGCCAACGTCCTGACTTTC
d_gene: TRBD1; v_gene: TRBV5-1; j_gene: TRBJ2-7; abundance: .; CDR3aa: CASRPQGASAYEQYF; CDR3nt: TGCGCCAGCAGACCGCAGGGGGCGAGCGCCTACGAGCAGTACTTC
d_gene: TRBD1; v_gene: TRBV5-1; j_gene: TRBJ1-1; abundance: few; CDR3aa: CASSLQPFDRGTEAFF; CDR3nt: TGCGCCAGCAGCTTACAACCCTTTGACAGGGGCACTGAAGCTTTCTTT
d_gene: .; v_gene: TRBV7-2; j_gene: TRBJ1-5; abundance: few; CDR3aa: CASSLHPGQPQHF; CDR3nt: TGTGCCAGCAGCTTACATCCGGGTCAGCCCCAGCATTTT
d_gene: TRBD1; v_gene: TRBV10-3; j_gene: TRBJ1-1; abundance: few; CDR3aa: CAIGGDSMNTEAFF; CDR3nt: TGTGCCATCGGCGGGGACAGCATGAACACTGAAGCTTTCTTT
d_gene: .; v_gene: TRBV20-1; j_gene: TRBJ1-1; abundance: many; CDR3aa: CSALLSNTEAFF; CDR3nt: TGCAGTGCCCTCCTTTCGAACACTGAAGCTTTCTTT
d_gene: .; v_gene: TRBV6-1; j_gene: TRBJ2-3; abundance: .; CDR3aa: CASSGGSSGSVADTQYF; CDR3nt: TGTGCCAGCAGTGGGGGCAGTTCGGGTAGCGTGGCCGATACGCAGTATTTT
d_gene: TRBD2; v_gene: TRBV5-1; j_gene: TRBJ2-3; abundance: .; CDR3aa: CASGRAGTSTDTQYF; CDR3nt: TGCGCCAGCGGAAGAGCGGGGACTAGCACAGATACGCAGTATTTT
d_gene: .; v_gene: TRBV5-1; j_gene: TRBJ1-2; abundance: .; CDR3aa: CASSLGFGNNYGYTF; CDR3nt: TGCGCCAGCAGCTTGGGATTCGGGAACAACTATGGCTACACCTTC
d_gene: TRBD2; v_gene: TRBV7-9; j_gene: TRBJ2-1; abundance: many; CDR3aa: CASGLREGYNEQFF; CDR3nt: TGTGCCAGCGGCTTGCGGGAGGGGTACAATGAGCAGTTCTTC
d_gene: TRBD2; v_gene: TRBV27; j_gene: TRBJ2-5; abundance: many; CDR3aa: CASSSPLTSGRKTQYF; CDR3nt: TGTGCCAGCAGTTCGCCCCTCACTAGCGGGAGAAAGACCCAGTACTTC
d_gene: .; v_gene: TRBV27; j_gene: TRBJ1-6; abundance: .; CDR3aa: CASRGGLPGANSPLHF; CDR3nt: TGTGCCAGCAGAGGTGGGCTACCAGGGGCTAATTCACCCCTCCACTTT
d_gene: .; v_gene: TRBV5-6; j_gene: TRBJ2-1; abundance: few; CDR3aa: CASSLGEEQFF; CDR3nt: TGTGCCAGCAGCTTGGGGGAGGAGCAGTTCTTC
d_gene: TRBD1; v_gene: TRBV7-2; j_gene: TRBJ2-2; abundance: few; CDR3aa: CASSFGGTGNLPGELFF; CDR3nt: TGTGCCAGCAGCTTCGGGGGGACAGGGAATCTCCCCGGGGAGCTGTTTTTT
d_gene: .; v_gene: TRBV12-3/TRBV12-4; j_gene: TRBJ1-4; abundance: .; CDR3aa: CASTQSRGANEKLFF; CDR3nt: TGTGCCAGCACCCAATCTAGGGGGGCTAATGAAAAACTGTTTTTT